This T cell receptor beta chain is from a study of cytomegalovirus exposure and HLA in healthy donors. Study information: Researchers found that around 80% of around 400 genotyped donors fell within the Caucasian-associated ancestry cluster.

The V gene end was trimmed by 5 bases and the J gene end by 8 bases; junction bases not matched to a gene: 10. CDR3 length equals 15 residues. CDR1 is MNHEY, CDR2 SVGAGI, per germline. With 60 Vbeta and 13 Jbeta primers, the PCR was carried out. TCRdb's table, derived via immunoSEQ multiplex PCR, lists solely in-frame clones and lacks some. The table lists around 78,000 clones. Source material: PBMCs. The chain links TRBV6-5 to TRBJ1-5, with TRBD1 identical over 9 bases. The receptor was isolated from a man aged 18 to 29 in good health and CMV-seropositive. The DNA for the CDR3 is TGTGCCAGCAGTGGCGACAGGGGGAATACGAAGCCCCAGCATTTT. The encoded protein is CASSGDRGNTKPQHF.